Below, 17 T cell receptor beta chains from the same sample are listed, as sequenced in a study of cytomegalovirus exposure and HLA in healthy donors. Use of 60 Vbeta and 13 Jbeta primers characterized the PCR. Sequencing was performed with immunoSEQ multiplex PCR; in TCRdb, only in-frame clones are kept and a portion is missing. The sample lists some 150,000 clones, nearly 10% occurring once. Sequenced material: PBMCs. These receptors originate from a man aged 45-65 years in good health and CMV-seronegative.

The sample holds a few counts of this clone. This sequence joins TRBV11-2 and TRBJ2-7; 9 bases agree with TRBD1. CDR3 length equals 14 residues. Germline lookup yields CDR1 SGHAT and CDR2 FQNNGV. Trimming cost V 3 bases and J 5 bases; bases outside gene matches: 5. DNA for the CDR3: TGTGCCAGCAGCTTTGACAGGGGGGCCCACGAGCAGTACTTC. Translation gives CASSFDRGAHEQYF.

This clone was recorded a few times. V gene TRBV29-1 combines with J gene TRBJ1-1; 7 nucleotides line up with TRBD1. Germline lookup yields CDR1 SQVTM and CDR2 ANQGSEA. With 7 bases clipped from V and 11 bases from J, the junction kept 16 bases outside the gene matches. The CDR3 is 13 amino acids. DNA of the CDR3: TGCAGCGCATGGGGACAGACCTCGCCGCGGGCTTTCTTT. Its protein is CSAWGQTSPRAFF.

This clone was observed a handful of times. This chain links TRBV19 with TRBJ1-1; perhaps TRBD1 as D (5 bases). The CDR3 is 14 residues long. From germline, CDR1 is LNHDA and CDR2 SQIVND (reference sequence). The ends were cut back, 4 bases at V and 0 bases at J, with 9 bases in the middle. CDR3 bases: TGTGCCAGTAGTAGAGGACACTTGAACACTGAAGCTTTCTTT. Translation: CASSRGHLNTEAFF.

This sequence joins TRBV15 and TRBJ2-2, with 7 bases lining up with TRBD1. Germline V lookup: CDR1 LNHNV, CDR2 YYDKDF (reference sequence). CDR3 size: 15 residues. After removal of 0 bases from V and 4 bases from J, the junction contained 2 bases not matched to a gene. CDR3 in amino acids: CATSRDPGGTGELFF. The CDR3 nucleotides read TGTGCCACCAGCAGAGACCCAGGGGGCACCGGGGAGCTGTTTTTT. Looking up the rest from reference TRBV15 and TRBJ2-2 gives the full variable domain: DAMVIQNPRYQVTQFGKPVTLSCSQTLNHNVMYWYQQKSSQAPKLLFHYYDKDFNNEADTPDNFQSRRPNTSFCFLDIRSPGLGDTAMYLCATSRDPGGTGELFFGEGSRLTVL.

J is TRBJ2-1 and V is TRBV10-3; perhaps TRBD2 as D (5 bases). V was pared by 0 bases and J by 6 bases, with 9 bases between. Germline CDR1 and CDR2: ENHRY and SYGVKD. The CDR3 totals 14 residues. The CDR3 nucleotides are TGTGCCATCAGTGAGTCGAAACTAGGCAATGAGCAGTTCTTC. It yields the protein CAISESKLGNEQFF.

This clone was observed a few times. As DNA, the CDR3 is TGCAGCGTTTTACAGGGCACGAGGACTGAAGCTTTCTTT. It specifies CSVLQGTRTEAFF. This chain connects TRBV29-1 to TRBJ1-1, with a weak D call TRBD1 (6 bases). In germline, CDR1 is SQVTM, CDR2 ANQGSEA. This CDR3 has 13 amino acids. Deletions cut 5 bases from V and 5 bases from J, with 15 bases between.

V is TRBV5-1 and J is TRBJ1-2; perhaps TRBD1 as D (6 bases). The length of the CDR3 is 14 residues. Germline CDR1 reads SGHRS; CDR2 reads YFSETQ. The V gene lost 2 bases and the J gene lost 7 bases, with 15 bases spanning the gap. The CDR3 DNA is TGCGCCAGCAGCTTCGGAACGGGGGGCAGTGGCTACACCTTC. Its translation is CASSFGTGGSGYTF.

The CDR3 loop reads CASSPTEGNTEAFF. CDR3 DNA: TGTGCCAGCTCACCTACGGAGGGGAACACTGAAGCTTTCTTT. The rearrangement links TRBV18 to TRBJ1-1; D unclear. The CDR3 is 14 amino acids. Germline loops: CDR1 KGHSH, CDR2 LQKENI. The ends were cut back, 3 bases at V and 1 base at J, with 9 bases in the middle.

This clone has a handful of counts. The likely explanation is a read error, given a far larger clone one base away. V and J are TRBV6-1 and TRBJ2-3; 8 nucleotides align to TRBD2. Per germline, CDR1 MNHNS and CDR2 SASEGT. The CDR3 totals 15 residues. Trimming at V came to 4 bases and at J to 0 bases, leaving 3 bases not matched to a gene. CDR3 residues: CASSVSSGSTDTQYF. In nucleotides, the CDR3 is TGTGCCAGCAGTGTCTCTAGCGGGAGCACAGATACGCAGTATTTT.

In its sample, this clone was seen a few times. V gene TRBV19 combines with J gene TRBJ1-2, with D maybe TRBD1 (6 bases). The CDR3 has 14 amino acids. CDR1 is LNHDA, CDR2 SQIVND, per germline (reference sequence). V gave up 4 bases and J gave up 4 bases, with 13 bases separating them. This CDR3 is CASSTTGKTYGYTF. CDR3 nucleotide sequence: TGTGCCAGTAGTACTACAGGGAAAACCTATGGCTACACCTTC. Combining the CDR3 with reference TRBV19 and TRBJ1-2 gives the whole variable domain DGGITQSPKYLFRKEGQNVTLSCEQNLNHDAMYWYRQDPGQGLRLIYYSQIVNDFQKGDIAEGYSVSREKKESFPLTVTSAQKNPTAFYLCASSTTGKTYGYTFGSGTRLTVV.

This clone was detected a few times. The sample holds other DNA sequences that translate to the same CDR3. This sequence joins TRBV6-6 and TRBJ2-7; TRBD1 is a possible D gene (6 bases). The CDR3 is made up of 15 amino acids. V lost 0 bases and J lost 3, with 12 bases in between. CDR1 is MNHNY, CDR2 SVGAGI, per germline (reference sequence). For the CDR3, the DNA is TGTGCCAGCAGTTACTCGACAGGAGGTGGCTACGAGCAGTACTTC. It encodes CASSYSTGGGYEQYF.

The J gene is TRBJ1-1, the V gene TRBV27, with a weak D call TRBD1 (6 bases). The V end lost 3 bases, the J end lost 0 bases, and 11 bases lay between the germline ends. Looked up from germline, CDR1 is MNHEY and CDR2 is SMNVEV (reference sequence). The CDR3 loop spans 15 amino acids. The CDR3 DNA is TGTGCCAGCAGTTTGGTGGACAGCCTGAACACTGAAGCTTTCTTT. Protein product: CASSLVDSLNTEAFF.

The V call is TRBV7-9, the J call TRBJ2-1; possible D gene TRBD2, 5 bases. CDR1 SEHNR and CDR2 FQNEAQ come from the germline V gene (reference sequence). The CDR3 is 15 amino acids. With 1 base removed from V and 7 bases from J, the gap between germline ends came to 14 bases. CDR3 DNA sequence: TGTGCCAGCAGCTTAGTGAGGGCCAGACTTAATGAGCAGTTCTTC. Protein: CASSLVRARLNEQFF.

V is TRBV5-6 and J is TRBJ1-1; TRBD1 is a possible D gene (5 bases). The length of the CDR3 is 13 residues. V was shortened by 4 bases and J by 4 bases, with 11 bases between the two germline ends. Germline V CDR1 and CDR2: SGHDT, YYEEEE. CDR3 protein: CASSGGARTEAFF. The CDR3 DNA reads as TGTGCCAGCAGCGGAGGGGCGCGCACTGAAGCTTTCTTT.

The table lists this clone with a few counts. V gene TRBV6-1 combines with J gene TRBJ1-2; 8 nucleotides agree with TRBD1. CDR1 is MNHNS, CDR2 SASEGT, per germline. The CDR3 is 14 amino acids. Germline trimming cut 7 bases from V and 4 bases from J; bases unmatched to any gene: 8. Here the CDR3 DNA reads TGTGCCAGCACCATGGACAGGGCAGGCTATGGCTACACCTTC. This sequence encodes CASTMDRAGYGYTF.

This clone was recorded a few times. The CDR3 loop reads CASRAGTGSYEQYF. The CDR3 region has the DNA TGTGCCAGCAGGGCCGGGACAGGGTCCTACGAGCAGTACTTC. V gene TRBV6-5 combines with J gene TRBJ2-7; 9 bases match TRBD1. The V gene end was trimmed by 6 bases and the J gene end by 1 base; junction bases not matched to a gene: 4. CDR1 is MNHEY and CDR2 is SVGAGI in the germline V gene. This CDR3 is built from 14 residues.

The V call is TRBV11-2, the J call TRBJ1-4, with TRBD1 matching 10 bases. The CDR3 covers 14 residues. The J segment lost 8 bases and the V segment lost 6 bases, leaving 6 bases of the junction unmatched. CDR1 and CDR2 (germline): SGHAT, FQNNGV. CDR3: CASSRQGAREKLFF. CDR3 DNA: TGTGCCAGCAGTAGACAGGGGGCGAGGGAAAAACTGTTTTTT.